Listed here are 10 T cell receptor beta chains from one sample, sequenced in a study of T cells in Graves' hyperthyroidism and ophthalmopathy. Researchers amplified the TCR beta CDR3 regions from RNA transcripts. The TCR CDR3 first-round RT-PCR relied on the HTBI primer set. Via MiXCR, TCRdb re-called the multiplex PCR reads, giving one row per CDR3 protein. The table lists around 420,000 distinct CDR3 sequences, around 15% of them singletons. Sequencing was performed on blood. Source of these receptors: a woman younger than 35 with Graves' hyperthyroidism.

This clonotype came up many times. CDR3 residues: CASSPYGSGRDQETQYF. The CDR3, as DNA: TGTGCCAGCAGTCCCTATGGGTCCGGCCGTGACCAAGAGACCCAGTACTTC. The chain couples TRBV28 to TRBJ2-5; the D is unclear. The V gene's germline CDR1 is MDHEN and CDR2 SYDVKM. Trimming cost V 5 bases and J 0 bases, with 19 bases left between them. The length of the CDR3 is 17 residues.

This clonotype was counted ten times or more. The genes are TRBV20-1 and TRBJ1-6; weak D call: TRBD1 (5 bases). There are 14 residues in the CDR3. CDR1 and CDR2 from the germline V gene are DFQATT and SNEGSKA (reference sequence). The ends were cut back, 3 bases at V and 7 bases at J, with 13 bases in the middle. As DNA, the CDR3 is TGCAGTGCTAGGAGAGGGGAAGCCAATTCACCCCTCCACTTT. Amino acids: CSARRGEANSPLHF.

This clonotype was recorded at least ten times. J is TRBJ1-1 and V is TRBV4-1; a weak D match, TRBD1 (6 bases). Germline loops: CDR1 MGHRA, CDR2 YSYEKL. The CDR3 sequence is 14 residues long. V dropped 4 bases and J dropped 3 bases, with 12 bases sitting between them. This chain's CDR3 is CASSPLQGYTEAFF. In DNA, the CDR3 is TGCGCCAGCAGCCCCCTCCAGGGGTACACTGAAGCTTTCTTT.

Only a few counts were recorded for this clonotype. The CDR3: CASSIESGSSYEQYF. The DNA for the CDR3 is TGTGCCAGTAGTATAGAAAGCGGGAGCTCCTACGAGCAGTACTTC. V gene TRBV19 combines with J gene TRBJ2-7, with 8 positions matching TRBD2. Germline CDR1 and CDR2: LNHDA and SQIVND (reference sequence). V was clipped by 0 bases and J by 0 bases; unmatched bases: 1. This CDR3 comprises 15 residues. The entire variable domain, with the rest obtained from reference TRBV19 and TRBJ2-7, is as follows: DGGITQSPKYLFRKEGQNVTLSCEQNLNHDAMYWYRQDPGQGLRLIYYSQIVNDFQKGDIAEGYSVSREKKESFPLTVTSAQKNPTAFYLCASSIESGSSYEQYFGPGTRLTVT.

The rearrangement joins TRBV30 to TRBJ1-1; D remains unclear. The germline V gene encodes CDR1 GTSNPN and CDR2 SVGIG (reference sequence). Trimming cost V 5 bases and J 5 bases, with 9 bases left between them. The CDR3 runs to 11 residues. CDR3 DNA: TGTGCCTGGGGTGGTTTTACTGAAGCTTTCTTT. It specifies CAWGGFTEAFF.

This clonotype has a count of ten or more. V usage is TRBV4-3 and J usage is TRBJ1-2, with D hard to call. CDR1 LGHNA and CDR2 YSLEER come from the germline V gene. The CDR3 extends over 14 amino acids. The germline V and J ends were trimmed by 1 base and 0 bases, with 6 bases remaining between them. This CDR3 is CASSQGVSNYGYTF. The CDR3 coding sequence is TGCGCCAGCAGCCAAGGTGTGTCTAACTATGGCTACACCTTC.

V gene TRBV6-9 combines with J gene TRBJ2-7; TRBD2 matches 11 bases. Germline V gives CDR1 MNHGY, CDR2 SVAAGI. The CDR3 spans 18 residues. Trimming cost V 4 bases and J 0 bases; bases outside gene matches: 11. CDR3 residues: CASSSELGTSGDSYEQYF. The CDR3 DNA is TGTGCCAGCAGTTCAGAACTAGGGACTAGCGGAGACTCCTACGAGCAGTACTTC.

This clonotype was detected ten times or more. The chain links TRBV28 to TRBJ2-1, with 14 bases aligning to TRBD2. There are 18 residues in the CDR3. V was clipped by 6 bases and J by 4 bases; unmatched bases: 11. CDR1 and CDR2 from the germline V gene are MDHEN and SYDVKM. CDR3 nucleotide sequence: TGTGCCAGCAGCCCCGGGACTAGCGGGAGTCGGTTTTACAATGAGCAGTTCTTC. It is translated as CASSPGTSGSRFYNEQFF.

In its sample, this clonotype was seen a few times. The chain carries TRBV28 and TRBJ1-3; D gene ambiguous. This CDR3 region has 14 residues. Germline V lookup: CDR1 MDHEN, CDR2 SYDVKM. The V and J ends lost 2 bases and 0 bases respectively, with 5 bases between them. CDR3 loop: CASSLMDSGNTIYF. The CDR3 nucleotides read TGTGCCAGCAGTTTAATGGACTCTGGAAACACCATATATTTT.

This clonotype was picked up many times. J is TRBJ1-1 and V is TRBV28, with 7 nucleotides matching TRBD1. Germline CDR1 MDHEN, CDR2 SYDVKM. V lost 3 bases to trimming and J lost 4 bases; unmatched junction nucleotides: 11. The CDR3 extends over 16 amino acids. The CDR3 nucleotides are TGTGCCAGCAGTTTCACGACAGGGATGTTTTCCACTGAAGCTTTCTTT. Its translation: CASSFTTGMFSTEAFF.